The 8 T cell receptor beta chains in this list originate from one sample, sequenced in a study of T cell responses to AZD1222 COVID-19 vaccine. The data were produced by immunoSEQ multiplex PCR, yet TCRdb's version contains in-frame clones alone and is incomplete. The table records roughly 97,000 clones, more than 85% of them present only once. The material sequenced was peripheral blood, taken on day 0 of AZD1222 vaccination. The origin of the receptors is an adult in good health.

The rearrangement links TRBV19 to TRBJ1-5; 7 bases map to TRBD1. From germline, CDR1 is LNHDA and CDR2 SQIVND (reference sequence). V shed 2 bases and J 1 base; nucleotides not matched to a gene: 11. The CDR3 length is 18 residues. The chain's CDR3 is CASSITMSRGGSNQPQHF. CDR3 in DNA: TGTGCCAGTAGTATAACAATGAGCAGGGGGGGAAGCAATCAGCCCCAGCATTTT.

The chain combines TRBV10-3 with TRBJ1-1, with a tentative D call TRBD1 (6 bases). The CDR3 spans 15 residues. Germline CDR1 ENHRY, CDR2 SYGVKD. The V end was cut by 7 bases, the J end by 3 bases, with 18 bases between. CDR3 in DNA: TGTGCCATCAACCGTCACAGGGACCATGACACTGAAGCTTTCTTT. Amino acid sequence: CAINRHRDHDTEAFF.

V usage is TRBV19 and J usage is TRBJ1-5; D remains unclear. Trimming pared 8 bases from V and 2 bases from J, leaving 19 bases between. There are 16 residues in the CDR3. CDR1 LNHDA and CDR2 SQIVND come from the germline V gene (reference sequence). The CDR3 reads CASRSFGREGNQPQHF. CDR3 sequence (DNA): TGTGCCAGTCGAAGTTTTGGTAGGGAGGGCAATCAGCCCCAGCATTTT.

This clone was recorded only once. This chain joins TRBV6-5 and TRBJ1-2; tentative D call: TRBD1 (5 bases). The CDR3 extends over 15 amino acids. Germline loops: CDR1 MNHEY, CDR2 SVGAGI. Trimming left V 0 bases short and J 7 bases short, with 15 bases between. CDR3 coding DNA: TGTGCCAGCAGTTACTCGAGATGGGGGTTAGGTGGCTACACCTTC. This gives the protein CASSYSRWGLGGYTF.

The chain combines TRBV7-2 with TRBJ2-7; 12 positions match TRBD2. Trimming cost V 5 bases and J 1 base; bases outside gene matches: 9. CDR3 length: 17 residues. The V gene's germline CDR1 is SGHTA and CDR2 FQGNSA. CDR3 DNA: TGTGCCAGCAGCGGCGGGACTAGCGGGTCCCTATCCTACGAGCAGTACTTC. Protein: CASSGGTSGSLSYEQYF.

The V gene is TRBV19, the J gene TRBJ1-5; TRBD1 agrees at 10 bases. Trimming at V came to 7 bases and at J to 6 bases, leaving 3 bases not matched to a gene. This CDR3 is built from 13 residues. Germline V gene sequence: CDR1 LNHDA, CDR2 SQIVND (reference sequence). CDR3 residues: CASKDRGVQPQHF. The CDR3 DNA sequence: TGTGCCAGTAAGGACAGGGGGGTTCAGCCCCAGCATTTT.

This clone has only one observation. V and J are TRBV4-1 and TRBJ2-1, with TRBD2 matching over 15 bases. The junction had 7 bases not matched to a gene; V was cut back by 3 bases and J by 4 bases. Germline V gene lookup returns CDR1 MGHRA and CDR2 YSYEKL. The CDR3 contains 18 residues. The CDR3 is CASSQVGLAGGIYNEQFF. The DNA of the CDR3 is TGCGCCAGCAGCCAGGTCGGACTAGCGGGAGGGATTTACAATGAGCAGTTCTTC.

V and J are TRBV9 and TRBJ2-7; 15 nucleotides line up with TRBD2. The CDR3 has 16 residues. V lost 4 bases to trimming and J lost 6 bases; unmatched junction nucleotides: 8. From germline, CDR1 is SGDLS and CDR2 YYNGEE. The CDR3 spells CASSPGLAGGLAEQYF. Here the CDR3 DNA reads TGTGCCAGCAGCCCGGGACTAGCGGGGGGACTCGCCGAGCAGTACTTC.